This T cell receptor (beta chain) is from a study of CD8+CD57+ T cells in acquired aplastic anemia. V gave up 3 bases and J gave up 2 bases, with 11 bases separating them. The germline V gene encodes CDR1 GTSNPN and CDR2 SVGIG (reference sequence). The CDR3 is 15 residues long. Sequencing was done on patients that had shown CD8+CD57+ cell expansion by flow cytometry. Genomic DNA provided the template from which TCR beta VDJ and CDR3 profiles were obtained. TCRdb redid the calling of the reads with MiXCR, one entry per CDR3 protein. The sample yields 120,000 or so distinct CDR3 sequences, approximately 36% seen once.

Specimen: sorted CD4+, CD8+, or CD8+CD57+ T cells (not recorded which) from PBMCs. The V call is TRBV30, the J call TRBJ1-6; no clear D. The clonotype was recovered from a human donor with aplastic anemia. In DNA, the CDR3 is TGTGCCTGGAGAACCTTTTGGCCCTATAATTCACCCCTCCACTTT. It yields the protein CAWRTFWPYNSPLHF. Using reference TRBV30 and TRBJ1-6 for the parts outside the CDR3, the full variable domain is SQTIHQWPATLVQPVGSPLSLECTVEGTSNPNLYWYRQAAGRGLQLLFYSVGIGQISSEVPQNLSASRPQDRQFILSSKKLLLSDSGFYLCAWRTFWPYNSPLHFGNGTRLTVT.